The 6 T cell receptor beta chains below come from one sample, sequenced in a study of blood T cells in healthy people across ages. For the second PCR, which ran for roughly 6 to 12 cycles, a sample-barcoded 5' primer and a J-beta primer mix were used. One entry per CDR3 protein results from TCRdb running MiXCR on the 5' RACE reads. The sample lists around 1,700,000 distinct CDR3 sequences, roughly 30% occurring once. The sequencing input was blood. All receptors derive from a woman younger than 45 in good health.

Remarks on this clonotype: A junction boundary mismatches the germline segment, possibly from a read error. The chain links TRBV10-3 to TRBJ2-4; D call uncertain. Matching the DNA end better, TRBJ2-7 makes the J call doubtful. Germline loops: CDR1 ENHRY, CDR2 SYGVKD. This CDR3 has 14 residues. CDR3 residues: CAIGEKRVRYEQYF. The CDR3 DNA follows: TGTGCCATCGGTGAAAAGAGAGTGCGGTACGAGCAGTACTTC.

This clonotype was counted ten times or more. This chain connects TRBV12-3 or TRBV12-4 to TRBJ1-4; unclear D gene. The CDR3 sequence is 11 residues long. V shed 2 bases and J shed 8 bases, with 3 bases lying between them. CDR3 coding DNA: TGTGCCAGCAGTTTAAAAGAAAAACTGTTTTTT. Protein: CASSLKEKLFF.

This clonotype has only a few counts. The chain recombines TRBV20-1 with TRBJ2-4, with 7 bases lining up with TRBD1. Germline-derived CDR1 and CDR2 are DFQATT and SNEGSKA (reference sequence). After removal of 3 bases from V and 0 bases from J, the junction contained 8 bases not matched to a gene. The length of the CDR3 is 16 residues. The CDR3 DNA sequence: TGCAGTGCTAGCTTACACAGGGGCCCAGCCAAAAACATTCAGTACTTC. Protein product: CSASLHRGPAKNIQYF.

Turning to this clonotype: A much larger clone lies a single base off, so this may be a read error. The rearrangement joins TRBV5-1 to TRBJ2-1; tentatively, D is TRBD1 (5 bases). Germline V CDR1 and CDR2: SGHRS, YFSETQ. The CDR3 has 12 amino acids. The CDR3 spells CASRLGDSEQFF. The DNA of the CDR3 is TGCGCCAGCCGCTTGGGCGACAGTGAGCAGTTCTTC.

The table lists this clonotype with a few counts. The CDR3 bases are TGTGCCACCAGCAGAGATCTGGACTTACAGGGAGCTAACTATGGCTACACCTTC. Translating gives CATSRDLDLQGANYGYTF. This chain links TRBV15 with TRBJ1-2; D possibly corresponds to TRBD1 (6 bases). CDR1 and CDR2 (germline): LNHNV, YYDKDF (reference sequence). V was shortened by 0 bases and J by 0 bases, with 17 bases between the two germline ends. CDR3 size: 18 residues.

This clonotype appeared many times. The CDR3 coding sequence is TGTGCCACCAGTGATCCTACGGGACAGGGGTACGAGCAGTACTTC. It specifies CATSDPTGQGYEQYF. The chain combines TRBV24-1 with TRBJ2-7; 10 bases fit TRBD1. Germline trimming cut 3 bases from V and 4 bases from J; bases unmatched to any gene: 5. The CDR3 contains 15 residues. Germline assignment: CDR1 KGHDR and CDR2 SFDVKD.